A single sample gave rise to the 13 T cell receptor beta chains below, sequenced in a study of blood T cells in healthy people across ages. A second PCR of 7 to 11 cycles used a sample-barcoded 5' primer and a J-beta primer mix. Each CDR3 protein gets one entry after TCRdb re-called the 5' RACE reads with MiXCR. The data show approximately 850,000 distinct CDR3 sequences, 40% to 50% seen once. The sequenced sample was blood. These receptors all come from a man aged 60-69 years in good health.

The rearrangement links TRBV9 to TRBJ2-2; no reliable D call. The CDR3 runs 14 residues. V was cut by 7 bases and J by 7 bases, with 17 bases left in between. The germline V gene encodes CDR1 SGDLS and CDR2 YYNGEE. CDR3 in DNA: TGTGCCAGCGCCCGGTCGTCCCTCATCGGGGAGCTGTTTTTT. Translating gives CASARSSLIGELFF.

This chain links TRBV11-2 with TRBJ2-5, with D possibly called TRBD1 or TRBD2 (5 bases each). CDR3 size: 12 residues. Per germline, CDR1 SGHAT and CDR2 FQNNGV. Trimming left V 5 bases short and J 9 bases short, with 13 bases between. CDR3 sequence reads: CASSTTAGAQYF. In nucleotides, the CDR3 is TGTGCCAGCAGCACGACAGCCGGGGCCCAGTACTTC.

This clonotype was observed many times. DNA of the CDR3: TGTGCCAGCAGGGGACAGGGAGGCTACGAGCAGTACTTC. It is translated as CASRGQGGYEQYF. V and J are TRBV12-3 or TRBV12-4 and TRBJ2-7; 9 bases map to TRBD1. This CDR3 comprises 13 residues. Germline trimming cut 6 bases from V and 3 bases from J; bases unmatched to any gene: 3.

The chain recombines TRBV6-2 or TRBV6-3 with TRBJ2-4; D is unresolved. The DNA end lines up better with TRBJ2-7; the J call may be wrong. Looked up from germline, CDR1 is MNHEY and CDR2 is SVGEGT. The CDR3 has 15 amino acids. CDR3 residues: CASSYDQIDLYEQYF. CDR3 nucleotide sequence: TGTGCCAGCAGTTACGATCAGATCGACCTCTACGAGCAGTACTTC.

The J gene is TRBJ2-5, the V gene TRBV20-1; D is unresolved. With the DNA end fitting TRBJ2-7 better, the J assignment may be wrong. CDR1 and CDR2 from the germline V gene are DFQATT and SNEGSKA (reference sequence). There are 11 residues in the CDR3. The CDR3 loop is CSARTSDEQYF. CDR3 nucleotides: TGCAGTGCTAGGACTTCGGACGAGCAGTACTTC.

The sample holds a few counts of this clonotype. The rearrangement joins TRBV2 to TRBJ2-5, with TRBD2 matching over 9 bases. Trimming took 7 bases from V and 1 from J; bases not matched to a gene: 7. CDR1 and CDR2 (germline): SNHLY, FYNNEI. The CDR3 consists of 15 residues. In nucleotides, the CDR3 is TGTGCCAGCACCATTAGCGGGGGTTCCCAAGAGACCCAGTACTTC. Residues: CASTISGGSQETQYF.

V is TRBV7-2 and J is TRBJ2-4; TRBD1 matches 11 bases. CDR1 is SGHTA and CDR2 is FQGNSA in the germline V gene. Trimming cost V 5 bases and J 3 bases; bases outside gene matches: 9. The CDR3 length is 17 residues. The CDR3 is CASSPRTGGVLKNIQYF. The CDR3 DNA sequence: TGTGCCAGCAGCCCAAGGACAGGGGGCGTTCTCAAAAACATTCAGTACTTC.

This clonotype was observed a handful of times. J is TRBJ2-1 and V is TRBV5-1, with TRBD1 matching 7 bases. V was pared by 8 bases and J by 1 base, with 6 bases of the junction left unmatched. Germline CDR1 reads SGHRS; CDR2 reads YFSETQ. The CDR3 consists of 14 residues. CDR3 nucleotide sequence: TGCGCCAGTCACAGGGGCCTTTCCTACAATGAGCAGTTCTTC. Translating it yields CASHRGLSYNEQFF.

This clonotype was observed a handful of times. V is TRBV6-2 or TRBV6-3 and J is TRBJ1-4; D is unresolved. CDR3 length: 15 amino acids. Germline CDR1 reads MNHEY; CDR2 reads SVGEGT. V lost 7 bases to trimming and J lost 5 bases, with 17 bases between them. The CDR3 here is CASKWGTVGNEKLFF. The DNA of the CDR3 is TGTGCCAGCAAGTGGGGAACCGTTGGAAATGAAAAACTGTTTTTT.

The CDR3 spells CASSLALAGGGPDAQYF. The CDR3 bases are TGTGCCAGCAGTTTAGCGCTCGCGGGGGGGGGCCCCGATGCGCAGTATTTT. This chain joins TRBV12-3 or TRBV12-4 and TRBJ2-3, with TRBD2 matching 9 bases. V gave up 0 bases and J gave up 10 bases; unmatched junction bases: 14. The CDR3 consists of 17 residues.

The chain employs TRBV6-2 or TRBV6-3 and TRBJ2-3; 7 bases agree with TRBD2. This CDR3 comprises 16 residues. V trimming: 7 bases; J trimming: 2 bases; junction bases outside the gene matches: 12. The germline V gene encodes CDR1 MNHEY and CDR2 SVGEGT. This chain's CDR3 is CASKFLAGEHTDTQYF. The CDR3 DNA is TGTGCCAGCAAATTCCTGGCGGGGGAACACACAGATACGCAGTATTTT.

DNA for the CDR3: TGTGCCAGCAGTGAAGCGCCTGGGGCAGAGACCCAGTACTTC. It specifies CASSEAPGAETQYF. J is TRBJ2-5 and V is TRBV6-1, with D possibly TRBD1 on 5 matching bases. The CDR3 extends over 14 amino acids. Germline V gives CDR1 MNHNS, CDR2 SASEGT. V lost 0 bases and J lost 4, with 9 bases in between.

The genes are TRBV11-3 and TRBJ1-1; no clear D gene. Looked up from germline, CDR1 is SGHNT and CDR2 is YENEEA. The germline V and J ends were trimmed by 5 bases and 7 bases, with 8 bases remaining between them. This CDR3 is 11 amino acids long. CDR3 sequence reads: CASSLSVEAFF. CDR3 DNA sequence: TGTGCCAGCAGCCTGTCGGTTGAAGCTTTCTTT.